This entry describes one T cell receptor beta chain. Sequencing targeted TCR beta in T cells from blood (CD8+ and CD4+). Recently defined diagnostic criteria for definite or probable disease were fulfilled by Susac syndrome patients. In germline, CDR1 is SQVTM, CDR2 ANQGSEA. CDR3 length: 12 amino acids. The J segment lost 7 bases and the V segment lost 2 bases, leaving 3 bases of the junction unmatched. The RNA, about 0.45 to 1 ug, was put through reverse transcription using random hexamers. TCRdb ran MiXCR on the immunoSEQ multiplex PCR reads and lists one entry per CDR3 protein. The table includes 95,000 to 150,000 distinct CDR3 sequences, roughly 95% detected once. The data were taken from a study of CD8 T cells in Susac syndrome. Overall study context: Susac syndrome patients were untreated, on corticosteroids with some adding intravenous immunoglobulin, or on intravenous immunoglobulin only.

This sequence joins TRBV29-1 and TRBJ1-2; 8 bases are shared with TRBD1. The source of this sequence is a human donor with Susac syndrome. Material for sequencing was CD4+ T cells from PBMCs. Here the CDR3 DNA reads TGCAGCGTTGAAAATACAGGGGGTGGCTACACCTTC. This sequence encodes CSVENTGGGYTF.